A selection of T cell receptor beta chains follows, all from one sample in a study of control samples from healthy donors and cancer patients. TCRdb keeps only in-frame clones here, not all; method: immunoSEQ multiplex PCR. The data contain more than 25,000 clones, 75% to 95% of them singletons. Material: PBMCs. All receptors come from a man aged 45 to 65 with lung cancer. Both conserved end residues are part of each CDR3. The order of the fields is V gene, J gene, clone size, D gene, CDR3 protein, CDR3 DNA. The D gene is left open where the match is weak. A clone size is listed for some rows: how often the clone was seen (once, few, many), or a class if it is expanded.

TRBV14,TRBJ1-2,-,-,CASSQGGGYGYTF,TGTGCCAGCAGCCAAGGGGGGGGCTATGGCTACACCTTC
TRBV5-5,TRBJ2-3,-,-,CASSLHPDTQYF,TGTGCCAGCAGCTTGCACCCAGATACGCAGTATTTT
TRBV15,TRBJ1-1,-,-,CATSRAGEGRYRF,TGTGCCACCAGCAGAGCGGGGGAGGGTAGGTATCGATTT
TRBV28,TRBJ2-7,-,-,CASSLGTQAYEQYF,TGTGCCAGCAGCTTAGGGACGCAAGCCTACGAGCAGTACTTC
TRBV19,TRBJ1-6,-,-,CASSDQGWVNSPLHF,TGTGCCAGTAGTGATCAGGGGTGGGTCAATTCACCCCTCCACTTT
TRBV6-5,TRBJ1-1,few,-,CASSYSIGGTEAFF,TGTGCCAGCAGTTACTCGATCGGAGGCACTGAAGCTTTCTTT
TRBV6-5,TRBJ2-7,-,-,CASSYTSGYEQYF,TGTGCCAGCAGTTACACCTCGGGGTACGAGCAGTACTTC
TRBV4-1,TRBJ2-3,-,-,CASSQVGSTQYF,TGCGCCAGCAGCCAAGTAGGGAGTACGCAGTATTTT
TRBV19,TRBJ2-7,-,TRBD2,CASSTAQPSGGAYEQYF,TGTGCCAGTAGTACCGCACAACCTAGCGGGGGGGCGTACGAGCAGTACTTC
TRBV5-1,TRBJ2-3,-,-,CASFNRATDTQYF,TGCGCCAGCTTTAACAGGGCCACAGATACGCAGTATTTT
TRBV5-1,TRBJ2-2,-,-,CASSLGQYIGGELFF,TGCGCCAGCAGCTTGGGTCAGTACATAGGCGGGGAGCTGTTTTTT
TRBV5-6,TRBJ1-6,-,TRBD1,CASSLRGQANSPLHF,TGTGCCAGCAGCTTGAGGGGACAGGCAAACTCACCCCTCCACTTT
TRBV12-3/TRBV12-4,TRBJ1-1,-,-,CASKAGVVAEAFF,TGTGCCAGCAAAGCAGGGGTGGTGGCTGAAGCTTTCTTT
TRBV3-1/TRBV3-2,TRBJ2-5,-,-,CASSPPQETQYF,TGTGCCAGCAGCCCCCCCCAAGAGACCCAGTACTTC
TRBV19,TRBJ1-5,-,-,CASSIRPSDSNQPQHF,TGTGCCAGTAGTATCCGACCGTCGGATAGCAATCAGCCCCAGCATTTT
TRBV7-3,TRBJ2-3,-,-,CASSVTGSGTDTQYF,TGTGCCAGCAGCGTAACAGGGTCCGGGACAGATACGCAGTATTTT
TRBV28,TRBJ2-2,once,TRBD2,CASSSTSPGTGELFF,TGTGCCAGCAGCTCGACTAGCCCCGGCACCGGGGAGCTGTTTTTT
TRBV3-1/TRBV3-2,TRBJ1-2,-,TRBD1,CASSQTGEYGYTF,TGTGCCAGCAGCCAGACAGGGGAATATGGCTACACCTTC
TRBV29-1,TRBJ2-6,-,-,CSVGAAGANVLTF,TGCAGCGTTGGTGCTGCTGGGGCCAACGTCCTGACTTTC
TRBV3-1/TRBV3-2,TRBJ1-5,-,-,CASSQDTGGWGSQHF,TGTGCCAGCAGCCAAGATACGGGGGGGTGGGGATCCCAGCATTTT
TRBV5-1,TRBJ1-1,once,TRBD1,CASSLYLQGARAFF,TGCGCCAGCAGCTTGTATTTGCAGGGGGCGCGGGCTTTCTTT
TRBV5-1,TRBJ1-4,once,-,CASSLSSRHEKLFF,TGCGCCAGCAGCTTGAGCTCTCGTCATGAAAAACTGTTTTTT
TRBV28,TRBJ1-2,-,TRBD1,CASRETGEAYGYTF,TGTGCCAGCAGGGAAACAGGGGAGGCCTATGGCTACACCTTC
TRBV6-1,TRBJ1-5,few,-,CASSEAGVWGQPQHF,TGTGCCAGCAGTGAAGCGGGTGTATGGGGACAGCCCCAGCATTTT
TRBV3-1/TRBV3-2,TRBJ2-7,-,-,CASSQAEQQQYF,TGTGCCAGCAGCCAAGCCGAACAGCAGCAGTACTTC
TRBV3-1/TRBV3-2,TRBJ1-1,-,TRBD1,CASSQNTGVNTEAFF,TGTGCCAGCAGCCAAAACACAGGGGTGAACACTGAAGCTTTCTTT
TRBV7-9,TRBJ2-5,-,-,CASSSSGSTQYF,TGTGCCAGCAGCTCCTCGGGCTCGACCCAGTACTTC
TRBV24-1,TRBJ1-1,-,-,CATSDPTGLMAEAFF,TGTGCCACCAGTGATCCAACAGGTCTGATGGCTGAAGCTTTCTTT